A single sample gave rise to the 30 T cell receptor beta chains below, sequenced in a study of long-term antiretroviral therapy in people with HIV. immunoSEQ v3.0 was run at survey level. Libraries were prepared by immunoSEQ multiplex PCR; TCRdb keeps only in-frame clonotypes and omits some of them. The sample has some 22,000 clones; 85% are singletons. The source material was unsorted PBMCs, sampled 1.6 years after starting antiretroviral therapy. The receptors were sampled from a man in his forties with HIV.

The gene calls are TRBV7-8 and TRBJ2-3, with D hard to call. This CDR3 region has 13 residues. Trimming took off 1 base at V and 1 base at J, with 3 bases between the two ends. CDR1 and CDR2 from the germline V gene are SGHVS and FQNEAQ. The CDR3 region has the DNA TGTGCCAGCAGCTTAGGCCGCACAGATACGCAGTATTTT. It specifies CASSLGRTDTQYF. The variable domain in full, completed from reference TRBV7-8 and TRBJ2-3, reads GAGVSQSPRYKVAKRGQDVALRCDPISGHVSLFWYQQALGQGPEFLTYFQNEAQLDKSGLPSDRFFAERPEGSVSTLKIQRTQQEDSAVYLCASSLGRTDTQYFGPGTRLTVL.

This clone was detected only a few times. This chain connects TRBV18 to TRBJ1-5, with D perhaps matching TRBD1 (5 bases). V lost 6 bases to trimming and J lost 3 bases, with 21 bases between them. Germline CDR1 is KGHSH and CDR2 is LQKENI. The CDR3 consists of 17 residues. The CDR3 DNA reads TGTGCCAGCTCTCAAGGACGGGACTCCGGGACCAATCAGCCCCAGCATTTT. Translation gives CASSQGRDSGTNQPQHF. Looking up the rest from reference TRBV18 and TRBJ1-5 gives the full variable domain: NAGVMQNPRHLVRRRGQEARLRCSPMKGHSHVYWYRQLPEEGLKFMVYLQKENIIDESGMPKERFSAEFPKEGPSILRIQQVVRGDSAAYFCASSQGRDSGTNQPQHFGDGTRLSIL.

The V gene is TRBV7-7, the J gene TRBJ2-1; the D is unclear. From germline, CDR1 is SSHAT and CDR2 FNYEAQ (reference sequence). V lost 1 base and J 7 bases, leaving 5 bases between the germline ends. The CDR3 sequence is 12 residues long. CDR3 DNA sequence: TGTGCCAGCAGCTTAGATGGGAATGAGCAGTTCTTC. This codes for CASSLDGNEQFF.

V gene TRBV7-9 combines with J gene TRBJ2-1; D possibly corresponds to TRBD2 (6 bases). CDR3 size: 14 residues. The germline V and J ends were trimmed by 1 base and 2 bases, with 6 bases remaining between them. Germline V gene lookup returns CDR1 SEHNR and CDR2 FQNEAQ (reference sequence). The CDR3 spells CASSLVAAYNEQFF. The DNA for the CDR3 is TGTGCCAGCAGCTTAGTAGCGGCCTACAATGAGCAGTTCTTC.

The gene calls are TRBV4-1 and TRBJ2-2; 9 bases match TRBD1. This CDR3 is 16 amino acids long. Trimming cost V 1 base and J 4 bases; bases outside gene matches: 4. Germline V gene sequence: CDR1 MGHRA, CDR2 YSYEKL. The CDR3 loop is CASSQGYRGLTGELFF. The CDR3 DNA reads as TGCGCCAGCAGCCAAGGGTACAGGGGGCTCACCGGGGAGCTGTTTTTT.

The CDR3 DNA reads TGTGCCAGCTCACCGGGACTACAAAATGAGCAGTTCTTC. This sequence encodes CASSPGLQNEQFF. V usage is TRBV18 and J usage is TRBJ2-1; 7 nucleotides agree with TRBD2. CDR1 and CDR2 from the germline V gene are KGHSH and LQKENI. The CDR3 runs to 13 residues. V lost 3 bases, J lost 7 bases, and 3 bases stayed unmatched. Complete variable domain (other parts from reference TRBV18 and TRBJ2-1): NAGVMQNPRHLVRRRGQEARLRCSPMKGHSHVYWYRQLPEEGLKFMVYLQKENIIDESGMPKERFSAEFPKEGPSILRIQQVVRGDSAAYFCASSPGLQNEQFFGPGTRLTVL.

The DNA for the CDR3 is TGCGCCAGCAGCTTGGCCGGGGGACAGATGAAAGAGACCCAGTACTTC. Protein product: CASSLAGGQMKETQYF. The chain has TRBV5-1 and TRBJ2-5; D perhaps matches TRBD1 (7 bases). CDR3 size: 16 residues. V was trimmed by 0 bases and J by 3 bases, leaving 15 bases between them. Per germline, CDR1 SGHRS and CDR2 YFSETQ.

CDR3 sequence (DNA): TGCGCCAGCAGCCCCTGGACAGCGCTAGAGACCCAGTACTTC. Translating gives CASSPWTALETQYF. V usage is TRBV5-1 and J usage is TRBJ2-5, with D tentatively TRBD1 (6 bases). V lost 4 bases, J lost 4 bases, and 14 bases lay in between. This CDR3 has 14 amino acids. Germline V gene lookup returns CDR1 SGHRS and CDR2 YFSETQ.

This chain connects TRBV2 to TRBJ2-1; D is unresolved. Per germline, CDR1 SNHLY and CDR2 FYNNEI. Trimming removed 8 bases from V and 4 bases from J, with 15 bases in between. The CDR3 consists of 14 residues. The CDR3 DNA follows: TGTGCCAGCCGACCAGCGAGAGGTTACAATGAGCAGTTCTTC. It encodes CASRPARGYNEQFF.

The genes are TRBV6-5 and TRBJ1-4; D gene uncertain. The CDR3 spans 15 residues. The germline V gene encodes CDR1 MNHEY and CDR2 SVGAGI. V gave up 0 bases and J gave up 6 bases, with 11 bases separating them. In DNA form, the CDR3 reads TGTGCCAGCAGTTACTCAGGCAGGAGGGATGAAAAACTGTTTTTT. Residues: CASSYSGRRDEKLFF.

This chain uses TRBV4-2 with TRBJ2-7; 13 bases align to TRBD2. Germline V gene data show CDR1 as LGHNA and CDR2 as YNFKEQ. The CDR3 spans 16 residues. Germline trimming cut 2 bases from V and 0 bases from J; bases unmatched to any gene: 1. The CDR3 region is CASSQTSGGASYEQYF. The CDR3 nucleotides read TGTGCCAGCAGCCAAACTAGCGGGGGGGCCTCCTACGAGCAGTACTTC.

V gene TRBV6-7 combines with J gene TRBJ1-5; 7 bases map to TRBD1. TRBV6-7 belongs to the ORF category, with a function that is uncertain. The V and J ends lost 7 bases and 0 bases, in that order; junction bases with no gene match: 18. The CDR3 length is 19 residues. The CDR3 nucleotides read TGTGCCAGCACCGTCCCGGGACAGAACGAATATAATAGCAATCAGCCCCAGCATTTT. It codes for CASTVPGQNEYNSNQPQHF.

The chain carries TRBV4-2 and TRBJ2-1; 7 positions match TRBD2. V shed 2 bases and J 3 bases; nucleotides not matched to a gene: 16. From germline, CDR1 is LGHNA and CDR2 YNFKEQ. This CDR3 spans 19 amino acids. This CDR3 reads CASSQPPSLLAENYNEQFF. The CDR3 nucleotides read TGTGCCAGCAGCCAACCCCCCAGCTTGCTAGCGGAGAACTACAATGAGCAGTTCTTC.

The genes are TRBV5-1 and TRBJ2-7, with TRBD1 matching 10 bases. In germline, CDR1 is SGHRS, CDR2 YFSETQ. This CDR3 comprises 13 residues. The ends lost 8 bases at V and 5 bases at J; junction bases unmatched: 7. The CDR3 DNA is TGCGCCAGTGCGGGACAGGGGATCCACGAGCAGTACTTC. This translates into CASAGQGIHEQYF.

The gene calls are TRBV5-8 and TRBJ1-6, with D unclear. Per the germline V gene, CDR1 is SGHTS and CDR2 is YDEGEE. The CDR3 is 15 residues long. Trimming left V 5 bases short and J 0 bases short, with 9 bases between. Here the CDR3 reads CASRTESSYNSPLHF. Here the CDR3 DNA reads TGTGCCAGCAGAACGGAGAGCTCCTATAATTCACCCCTCCACTTT.

The V and J genes are TRBV4-1 and TRBJ2-5, with a possible D match to TRBD2 (6 bases). Deletions cut 0 bases from V and 3 bases from J, with 8 bases between. There are 14 residues in the CDR3. The germline V gene encodes CDR1 MGHRA and CDR2 YSYEKL. CDR3 nucleotide sequence: TGCGCCAGCAGCCAAGAGCCTAGCGAAGAGACCCAGTACTTC. It yields the protein CASSQEPSEETQYF.

This sequence joins TRBV6-5 and TRBJ2-1, with TRBD1 identical over 9 bases. This CDR3 comprises 15 residues. Germline loops: CDR1 MNHEY, CDR2 SVGAGI. With 5 bases clipped from V and 3 bases from J, the junction kept 5 bases outside the gene matches. CDR3 residues: CASSPRTGDYNEQFF. The CDR3 coding sequence is TGTGCCAGCAGTCCACGGACAGGGGACTACAATGAGCAGTTCTTC.

The chain links TRBV6-4 to TRBJ2-7; D assignment may be TRBD1 or TRBD2 (6 bases each). The CDR3 loop spans 14 amino acids. Germline-derived CDR1 and CDR2 are MRHNA and SNTAGT. The V gene lost 2 bases and the J gene lost 5 bases, with 13 bases spanning the gap. CDR3 in DNA: TGTGCCAGCAGTGACGACCGGGGGCTCGACGAGCAGTACTTC. Amino acids: CASSDDRGLDEQYF.

The chain couples TRBV5-1 to TRBJ2-7, with a possible D match to TRBD2 (7 bases). Germline V gene lookup returns CDR1 SGHRS and CDR2 YFSETQ. Between the trimmed V and J ends, which lost 1 base and 7 bases, there was a span of 15 bases. The CDR3 runs to 14 residues. CDR3 DNA: TGCGCCAGCAGCTTGAATGGGGGGGGGCAAGAGCAGTACTTC. Translated: CASSLNGGGQEQYF.

V usage is TRBV7-2 and J usage is TRBJ2-7, with D possibly TRBD2 on 6 matching bases. Trimming took 4 bases from V and 6 from J, leaving 13 bases between them. The CDR3 is 13 amino acids. Per the germline V gene, CDR1 is SGHTA and CDR2 is FQGNSA. The CDR3: CASSSLRGSEQYF. DNA of the CDR3: TGTGCCAGCAGCTCCCTCCGGGGGAGCGAGCAGTACTTC.

This clone occurred a few times. The chain joins TRBV9 to TRBJ1-1, with D maybe TRBD1 (6 bases). Trimming removed 3 bases from V and 3 bases from J, with 21 bases in between. The V gene's germline CDR1 is SGDLS and CDR2 YYNGEE. The CDR3 is made up of 17 amino acids. In DNA, the CDR3 is TGTGCCAGCAGCGCGGACAGCTCCCTGGGGTATTACACTGAAGCTTTCTTT. It encodes CASSADSSLGYYTEAFF.

This clone came up once. The chain couples TRBV19 to TRBJ2-7, with a possible D match to TRBD1 (6 bases). The germline V and J ends were trimmed by 4 bases and 2 bases, with 9 bases remaining between them. Germline loops: CDR1 LNHDA, CDR2 SQIVND (reference sequence). The CDR3 sequence is 13 residues long. CDR3 coding DNA: TGTGCCAGTAGTAGAGGACAGACCTACGAGCAGTACTTC. Its translation: CASSRGQTYEQYF. The variable domain in full, with the rest retrieved from reference TRBV19 and TRBJ2-7, is DGGITQSPKYLFRKEGQNVTLSCEQNLNHDAMYWYRQDPGQGLRLIYYSQIVNDFQKGDIAEGYSVSREKKESFPLTVTSAQKNPTAFYLCASSRGQTYEQYFGPGTRLTVT.

The chain carries TRBV29-1 and TRBJ2-3, with 10 positions matching TRBD1. The length of the CDR3 is 15 residues. Germline V CDR1 and CDR2: SQVTM, ANQGSEA. V gave up 0 bases and J gave up 4 bases; unmatched junction bases: 4. CDR3: CSVEDGTGASDTQYF. CDR3 nucleotides: TGCAGCGTTGAAGATGGGACAGGGGCTTCAGATACGCAGTATTTT.

The sample holds a few counts of this clone. The chain is built from TRBV19 and TRBJ2-7; TRBD1 matches 10 bases. Germline CDR1 reads LNHDA; CDR2 reads SQIVND (reference sequence). V shed 7 bases, J shed 3 bases, and the junction held 6 bases outside the gene matches. This CDR3 has 14 amino acids. The CDR3 reads CASMGGTGVYEQYF. For the CDR3, the DNA is TGTGCCAGTATGGGCGGGACAGGGGTCTACGAGCAGTACTTC.

This clone was observed a few times. This chain connects TRBV13 to TRBJ2-1; D is possibly TRBD1 (5 bases). CDR3 length equals 15 residues. Germline V gene lookup returns CDR1 PRHDT and CDR2 FYEKMQ (reference sequence). Trimming took off 2 bases at V and 6 bases at J, with 14 bases between the two ends. The CDR3 region has the DNA TGTGCCAGCAGCTTATTCCTGACAGACTTCAATGAGCAGTTCTTC. Encoded protein: CASSLFLTDFNEQFF.

The CDR3 protein is CASSLFPGGYEYTGELFF. The DNA of the CDR3 is TGTGCCAGCAGCTTGTTTCCAGGGGGCTACGAGTACACCGGGGAGCTGTTTTTT. V is TRBV5-4 and J is TRBJ2-2; 8 nucleotides align to TRBD1. This CDR3 is 18 amino acids long. J gave up 3 bases and V 1 base, and 11 bases lay outside the gene matches. Germline assignment: CDR1 SGHNT and CDR2 YYREEE (reference sequence).

The rearrangement links TRBV5-6 to TRBJ1-2; TRBD1 agrees at 7 bases. This CDR3 region has 16 residues. The V gene's germline CDR1 is SGHDT and CDR2 YYEEEE. V trimming: 4 bases; J trimming: 0 bases; junction bases outside the gene matches: 9. The CDR3 nucleotides read TGTGCCAGCAGCCCAAAGACAGGGCCCGCTAACTATGGCTACACCTTC. This codes for CASSPKTGPANYGYTF.

The CDR3 bases are TGTGCCAGCAGCCAGGGGTTGGGGGGCACAGATACGCAGTATTTT. It codes for CASSQGLGGTDTQYF. V and J are TRBV4-2 and TRBJ2-3; tentatively, D is TRBD1 or TRBD2 (5 bases each). V lost 3 bases and J 1 base, leaving 11 bases between the germline ends. This CDR3 is 15 amino acids long. CDR1 LGHNA and CDR2 YNFKEQ come from the germline V gene.

The V gene is TRBV29-1, the J gene TRBJ2-1, with D maybe TRBD2 (6 bases). The CDR3 has 15 amino acids. Trimming took 5 bases from V and 1 from J, leaving 15 bases between them. Germline loops: CDR1 SQVTM, CDR2 ANQGSEA. CDR3 in DNA: TGCAGCGTTAGAGGGGCGGGGAGTTCCTACAATGAGCAGTTCTTC. It is translated as CSVRGAGSSYNEQFF.

The V and J genes are TRBV19 and TRBJ2-1; D is uncertain. The CDR3 is made up of 12 amino acids. Germline V gives CDR1 LNHDA, CDR2 SQIVND (reference sequence). The V end was cut by 0 bases, the J end by 12 bases, with 9 bases between. The CDR3 loop is CASSIEASGQFF. The CDR3 region has the DNA TGTGCCAGTAGTATAGAAGCAAGTGGGCAGTTCTTC.